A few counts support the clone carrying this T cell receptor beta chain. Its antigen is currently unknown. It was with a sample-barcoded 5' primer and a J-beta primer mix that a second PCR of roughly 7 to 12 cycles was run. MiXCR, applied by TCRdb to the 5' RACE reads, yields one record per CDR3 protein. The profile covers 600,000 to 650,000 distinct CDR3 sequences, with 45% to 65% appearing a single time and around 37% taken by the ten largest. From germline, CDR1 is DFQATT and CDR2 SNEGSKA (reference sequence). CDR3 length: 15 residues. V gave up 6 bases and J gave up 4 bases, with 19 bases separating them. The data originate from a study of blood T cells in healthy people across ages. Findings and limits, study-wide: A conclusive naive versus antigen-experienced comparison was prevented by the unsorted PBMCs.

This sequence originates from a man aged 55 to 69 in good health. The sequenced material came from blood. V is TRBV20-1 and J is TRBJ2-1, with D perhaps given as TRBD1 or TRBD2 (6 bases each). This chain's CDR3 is CSASGTGGHYNEQFF. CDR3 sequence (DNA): TGCAGTGCCTCTGGGACCGGGGGCCATTACAATGAGCAGTTCTTC.